The next 17 T cell receptor beta chains were all read from a single sample in a study of resident and recirculating memory T cells in vitiligo. TCRdb's table, derived via immunoSEQ multiplex PCR, lists solely in-frame clones and lacks some. This table holds 57 clones. Material: lesional skin. The receptors were sampled from a male donor with vitiligo.

The chain has TRBV19 and TRBJ2-2; no clear D gene. Germline CDR1 LNHDA, CDR2 SQIVND (reference sequence). CDR3 length equals 16 residues. Trimming shortened V by 1 base and J by 5 bases, and 14 bases separated the two germline ends. The CDR3: CASSIGGPTFTGELFF. The CDR3 bases are TGTGCCAGTAGTATAGGAGGCCCTACTTTTACCGGGGAGCTGTTTTTT.

This chain joins TRBV6-5 and TRBJ1-2, with a tentative D call TRBD1 (5 bases). Germline V gives CDR1 MNHEY, CDR2 SVGAGI. This CDR3 comprises 15 residues. V lost 4 bases, J lost 2 bases, and 14 bases lay in between. As DNA, the CDR3 is TGTGCCAGCAGTTTGGGCGGGGGTATGAACTATGGCTACACCTTC. Protein sequence: CASSLGGGMNYGYTF.

The chain carries TRBV7-7 and TRBJ1-1; no reliable D call. The V gene lost 4 bases and the J gene lost 0 bases, with 6 bases spanning the gap. This CDR3 is 13 amino acids long. Germline V CDR1 and CDR2: SSHAT, FNYEAQ (reference sequence). CDR3 sequence: CASSSLLNTEAFF. The CDR3 coding sequence is TGTGCCAGCAGCTCCCTCTTGAACACTGAAGCTTTCTTT.

This rearrangement joins TRBV11-3 to TRBJ1-5; the D gene is possibly TRBD1 (6 bases). CDR1 and CDR2 (germline): SGHNT, YENEEA. V lost 5 bases and J 5 bases, leaving 22 bases between the germline ends. The CDR3 runs 17 residues. The CDR3 DNA reads as TGTGCCAGCAGCAAGAAACTCGGCCGGGACACGGATCAGCCCCAGCATTTT. This gives the protein CASSKKLGRDTDQPQHF.

The chain joins TRBV7-8 to TRBJ1-4; the D gene is possibly TRBD1 (5 bases). V was cut by 0 bases and J by 8 bases, with 19 bases left in between. The CDR3 contains 17 residues. From germline, CDR1 is SGHVS and CDR2 FQNEAQ. In DNA, the CDR3 is TGTGCCAGCAGCTTAGCCCTAATCGGGGGAGTCGAGGAAAAACTGTTTTTT. Protein product: CASSLALIGGVEEKLFF.

J is TRBJ2-5 and V is TRBV4-1; unclear D gene. The CDR3 covers 14 residues. Germline V lookup: CDR1 MGHRA, CDR2 YSYEKL. Trimming took off 4 bases at V and 3 bases at J, with 12 bases between the two ends. The chain's CDR3 is CASSRILAEETQYF. The CDR3 coding sequence is TGCGCCAGCAGCCGAATCCTGGCGGAAGAGACCCAGTACTTC.

The rearrangement joins TRBV29-1 to TRBJ2-7, with TRBD1 matching 10 bases. The germline CDR1 and CDR2 sequences are SQVTM and ANQGSEA. V shed 5 bases and J 6 bases; nucleotides not matched to a gene: 7. The CDR3 is 13 residues long. CDR3 loop: CSVHPGTGVEQYF. In DNA, the CDR3 is TGCAGCGTTCATCCCGGGACAGGGGTCGAGCAGTACTTC.

The rearrangement links TRBV7-2 to TRBJ1-3; TRBD1 is a possible D gene (5 bases). Trimming stripped 3 bases from V and 0 bases from J, with 12 bases between. Per germline, CDR1 SGHTA and CDR2 FQGNSA. The CDR3 runs 16 residues. The CDR3 spells CASSFLGRGSGNTIYF. CDR3 sequence (DNA): TGTGCCAGCAGCTTTTTGGGTAGGGGCTCTGGAAACACCATATATTTT.

The chain employs TRBV30 and TRBJ2-3; D is perhaps TRBD2 (6 bases). The V gene lost 2 bases and the J gene lost 14 bases, with 20 bases spanning the gap. The CDR3 is 13 residues long. CDR1 and CDR2 (germline): GTSNPN, SVGIG (reference sequence). The CDR3 sequence: CAWSPGGASKVYF. DNA for the CDR3: TGTGCCTGGAGTCCTGGAGGGGCTAGCAAGGTGTATTTT.

A few counts support this clone. The rearrangement links TRBV5-4 to TRBJ2-3; TRBD1 matches 7 bases. This CDR3 has 14 residues. Germline CDR1 reads SGHNT; CDR2 reads YYREEE (reference sequence). The trim removed 0 bases at V and 4 bases at J, leaving 2 bases unmatched. The CDR3 coding sequence is TGTGCCAGCAGCTTGGGGGACAGCCCAGATACGCAGTATTTT. It translates to CASSLGDSPDTQYF.

J is TRBJ2-1 and V is TRBV4-3; perhaps TRBD1 as D (6 bases). Trimming removed 6 bases at V and 9 bases at J, with 12 bases between. The CDR3 consists of 12 residues. Germline-derived CDR1 and CDR2 are LGHNA and YSLEER. Here the CDR3 reads CASSSTGLEQFF. CDR3 coding DNA: TGCGCCAGCAGTTCAACAGGGCTTGAGCAGTTCTTC.

CDR3 protein: CASSPQSAPGTEAFF. CDR3 nucleotides: TGTGCCAGCAGCCCCCAATCTGCCCCGGGGACTGAAGCTTTCTTT. The V gene is TRBV9, the J gene TRBJ1-1, with D unresolved. V lost 4 bases and J 5 bases, leaving 18 bases between the germline ends. Germline CDR1 SGDLS, CDR2 YYNGEE. The CDR3 consists of 15 residues.

V gene TRBV21-1 combines with J gene TRBJ1-2. TRBV21-1 is described as a pseudogene. The CDR3 sequence is 16 residues long. This chain's CDR3 is CASRSVVARKTYGYTF. The CDR3, as DNA: TGTGCCAGCAGGTCCGTCGTAGCTAGAAAGACCTATGGCTACACCTTC.

The chain carries TRBV5-4 and TRBJ1-1; 9 bases align to TRBD1. Germline V gene sequence: CDR1 SGHNT, CDR2 YYREEE (reference sequence). This CDR3 is 12 amino acids long. V lost 4 bases to trimming and J lost 10 bases; unmatched junction nucleotides: 5. The CDR3 here is CASSADRGVAFF. DNA for the CDR3: TGTGCCAGCAGCGCGGACAGGGGCGTAGCTTTCTTT.

The chain links TRBV7-6 to TRBJ1-4; D unresolved. Germline V CDR1 and CDR2: SGHVS, FNYEAQ. The CDR3 has 18 residues. V was cut by 6 bases and J by 5 bases, with 25 bases left in between. The CDR3 nucleotides are TGTGCCAGCAGTGAAACTAGTGGTCTCCTAGTCGACAATGAAAAACTGTTTTTT. Its protein product is CASSETSGLLVDNEKLFF.

The CDR3 DNA is TGCGCCAGCAGCCAGGGACTAGCGGGGGGGTCCTACAATGAGCAGTTCTTC. Translation gives CASSQGLAGGSYNEQFF. The chain carries TRBV4-3 and TRBJ2-1; 16 bases are shared with TRBD2. The J segment lost 1 base and the V segment lost 3 bases, leaving 0 bases of the junction unmatched. The CDR3 is 17 residues long. Germline V CDR1 and CDR2: LGHNA, YSLEER.

The V call is TRBV4-1, the J call TRBJ2-3; the D gene is possibly TRBD2 (7 bases). Germline CDR1 reads MGHRA; CDR2 reads YSYEKL. Trimming took 2 bases from V and 1 from J, leaving 19 bases between them. The CDR3 totals 18 residues. In nucleotides, the CDR3 is TGCGCCAGCAGCCAACAAGAGATAGGGGGGGGTCGCACAGATACGCAGTATTTT. Its translation is CASSQQEIGGGRTDTQYF.